Presented here are 27 T cell receptor beta chains from one specimen sequenced in a study of cytomegalovirus exposure and HLA in healthy donors. The PCR employed 60 Vbeta primers together with 13 Jbeta primers. Produced via immunoSEQ multiplex PCR; TCRdb's table is partial and in-frame only. Seen here are 110,000 or so clones, around 81% observed once, and the top ten hold 2.2%. The material sequenced was PBMCs. These receptors came from a woman aged 30 to 39 in good health and CMV-seronegative.

The chain is built from TRBV11-1 and TRBJ1-1; D remains unclear. The CDR3 is made up of 13 amino acids. Germline V gene sequence: CDR1 SGHAT, CDR2 FQDESV (reference sequence). V was trimmed by 5 bases and J by 0 bases, leaving 7 bases between them. CDR3 sequence (DNA): TGTGCCAGCAGCCCCGACATGAACACTGAAGCTTTCTTT. It yields the protein CASSPDMNTEAFF.

V usage is TRBV7-9 and J usage is TRBJ2-2; tentative D call: TRBD1 (6 bases). Germline CDR1 SEHNR, CDR2 FQNEAQ (reference sequence). V was trimmed by 4 bases and J by 6 bases, leaving 15 bases between them. The CDR3 is 15 residues long. CDR3: CASSSTGIGSGELFF. The DNA for the CDR3 is TGTGCCAGCAGCTCAACAGGGATTGGATCCGGGGAGCTGTTTTTT.

The genes are TRBV6-1 and TRBJ2-1; 7 bases are shared with TRBD2. CDR3 length equals 15 residues. Germline V gives CDR1 MNHNS, CDR2 SASEGT. The junction had 4 bases not matched to a gene; V was cut back by 2 bases and J by 3 bases. The CDR3 DNA follows: TGTGCCAGCAGTGAACGTCTAGCGGACTACAATGAGCAGTTCTTC. Translation gives CASSERLADYNEQFF.

This clone was detected a few times. The rearrangement links TRBV9 to TRBJ1-1; D gene unclear. Germline V lookup: CDR1 SGDLS, CDR2 YYNGEE. The CDR3 covers 16 residues. The V end lost 1 base, the J end lost 1 base, and 14 bases lay between the germline ends. DNA of the CDR3: TGTGCCAGCAGCGTATCCCACTCCGTAACGAACACTGAAGCTTTCTTT. Translating gives CASSVSHSVTNTEAFF.

This clone was counted a few times. The chain links TRBV29-1 to TRBJ1-5, with a tentative D call TRBD1 (5 bases). Germline V lookup: CDR1 SQVTM, CDR2 ANQGSEA. Trimming left V 3 bases short and J 7 bases short, with 19 bases between. This CDR3 spans 15 amino acids. This CDR3 reads CSVELSGREGQPQHF. The CDR3 DNA is TGCAGCGTTGAGCTTTCGGGCAGGGAGGGACAGCCCCAGCATTTT.

The genes are TRBV18 and TRBJ2-7, with D maybe TRBD1 (5 bases). The V and J ends lost 3 bases and 5 bases respectively, with 14 bases between them. Per germline, CDR1 KGHSH and CDR2 LQKENI. The length of the CDR3 is 14 residues. Here the CDR3 reads CASSPLRAQNEQYF. The DNA for the CDR3 is TGTGCCAGCTCACCTCTCAGGGCGCAGAACGAGCAGTACTTC.

The rearrangement links TRBV28 to TRBJ2-1, with 9 bases matching TRBD2. After removal of 9 bases from V and 0 bases from J, the junction contained 3 bases not matched to a gene. There are 14 residues in the CDR3. Germline V gene data show CDR1 as MDHEN and CDR2 as SYDVKM. The CDR3 coding sequence is TGTGCCAGTCTAGCGGGACTCTCCTACAATGAGCAGTTCTTC. Protein product: CASLAGLSYNEQFF.

V is TRBV5-4 and J is TRBJ2-5, with D unclear. The CDR3 covers 15 residues. Germline CDR1 is SGHNT and CDR2 is YYREEE (reference sequence). V shed 0 bases and J shed 4 bases, with 13 bases lying between them. The CDR3 DNA follows: TGTGCCAGCAGCTTGGAGGCGCGCCTAGTAGAGACCCAGTACTTC. Its translation is CASSLEARLVETQYF.

The DNA for the CDR3 is TGTGCCAGCAGTCAGCGACTAGCGGGAGGGCCAGACACCGGGGAGCTGTTTTTT. It yields the protein CASSQRLAGGPDTGELFF. V gene TRBV2 combines with J gene TRBJ2-2; the match to TRBD2 covers 14 bases. Germline CDR1 SNHLY, CDR2 FYNNEI. The length of the CDR3 is 18 residues. Germline trimming cut 5 bases from V and 3 bases from J; bases unmatched to any gene: 8. Combining the CDR3 with reference TRBV2 and TRBJ2-2 gives the whole variable domain EPEVTQTPSHQVTQMGQEVILRCVPISNHLYFYWYRQILGQKVEFLVSFYNNEISEKSEIFDDQFSVERPDGSNFTLKIRSTKLEDSAMYFCASSQRLAGGPDTGELFFGEGSRLTVL.

The V call is TRBV4-1, the J call TRBJ2-2; 7 bases are a match to TRBD1. The V segment lost 0 bases and the J segment 7 bases; nucleotides outside the gene matches: 11. Germline V gives CDR1 MGHRA, CDR2 YSYEKL. The CDR3 sequence is 17 residues long. In DNA form, the CDR3 reads TGCGCCAGCAGCCAAGATCTGGAGCAGGGGGTTGTCGGGGAGCTGTTTTTT. This gives the protein CASSQDLEQGVVGELFF.

The table lists this clone with a count of one. V and J are TRBV14 and TRBJ1-4; D might be TRBD1 (5 bases). From germline, CDR1 is SGHDN and CDR2 FVKESK. Trimming took off 2 bases at V and 7 bases at J, with 11 bases between the two ends. This CDR3 is 14 amino acids long. For the CDR3, the DNA is TGTGCCAGCAGCCAATTTTTGGGGGGTGAAAAACTGTTTTTT. Its protein is CASSQFLGGEKLFF.

J is TRBJ2-5 and V is TRBV14; a weak D match, TRBD1 (6 bases). Germline V gives CDR1 SGHDN, CDR2 FVKESK. The CDR3 runs 15 residues. Trimming shortened V by 1 base and J by 6 bases, and 15 bases separated the two germline ends. In DNA form, the CDR3 reads TGTGCCAGCAGCCAAGGGCAGGGGCCTGGGAAGACCCAGTACTTC. Translating gives CASSQGQGPGKTQYF.

The chain is built from TRBV2 and TRBJ1-6, with no clear D. CDR3 length: 14 amino acids. V lost 4 bases, J lost 7 bases, and 11 bases lay in between. Germline V gives CDR1 SNHLY, CDR2 FYNNEI. The CDR3 reads CASSGRSPNSPLHF. As DNA, the CDR3 is TGTGCCAGCAGTGGTAGGAGTCCGAATTCACCCCTCCACTTT.

This rearrangement joins TRBV5-4 to TRBJ1-2, with D possibly being TRBD1 (6 bases). Trimming shortened V by 0 bases and J by 4 bases, and 7 bases separated the two germline ends. CDR1 is SGHNT and CDR2 is YYREEE in the germline V gene (reference sequence). The CDR3 runs 13 residues. The CDR3 nucleotides read TGTGCCAGCAGCTTGGGAGGGGGCTATGGCTACACCTTC. This encodes CASSLGGGYGYTF.

V is TRBV5-1 and J is TRBJ2-1, with TRBD2 matching 11 bases. Trimming at V came to 0 bases and at J to 7 bases, leaving 6 bases not matched to a gene. The CDR3 covers 16 residues. Germline values: CDR1 SGHRS, CDR2 YFSETQ. The CDR3 nucleotides are TGCGCCAGCAGCTTGGAGTCTAGCGGGGGGTGGAATGAGCAGTTCTTC. Its protein is CASSLESSGGWNEQFF.

The V gene is TRBV6-1, the J gene TRBJ1-1; the D is unclear. The V gene's germline CDR1 is MNHNS and CDR2 SASEGT. CDR3 length equals 12 residues. V was trimmed by 0 bases and J by 7 bases, leaving 6 bases between them. The CDR3 here is CASSEAQLEAFF. The CDR3 DNA sequence: TGTGCCAGCAGTGAAGCACAGCTTGAAGCTTTCTTT.

CDR3 coding DNA: TGTGCCAGTAGTATTCGAGGGGGGGAACTGTTTTTT. Protein sequence: CASSIRGGELFF. The chain is built from TRBV19 and TRBJ1-4, with D tentatively TRBD1 (6 bases). Per germline, CDR1 LNHDA and CDR2 SQIVND (reference sequence). The V end was cut by 3 bases, the J end by 12 bases, with 11 bases between. This CDR3 is 12 amino acids long.

This clone was counted once. This chain joins TRBV6-1 and TRBJ2-5, with 7 positions matching TRBD2. Germline values: CDR1 MNHNS, CDR2 SASEGT. This CDR3 spans 15 amino acids. Germline trimming cut 4 bases from V and 5 bases from J; bases unmatched to any gene: 10. This CDR3 reads CASSALAVREETQYF. CDR3 DNA: TGTGCCAGCAGTGCGCTAGCGGTAAGAGAGGAGACCCAGTACTTC.

V is TRBV28 and J is TRBJ2-7; 12 nucleotides align to TRBD2. V gave up 6 bases and J gave up 4 bases; unmatched junction bases: 7. Germline V gene data show CDR1 as MDHEN and CDR2 as SYDVKM. The CDR3 is 15 amino acids. Here the CDR3 reads CASSPTSGSRYEQYF. The CDR3 nucleotides are TGTGCCAGCAGCCCGACTAGCGGGAGTCGGTACGAGCAGTACTTC.

The chain links TRBV28 to TRBJ2-5, with D tentatively TRBD2 (6 bases). CDR1 is MDHEN, CDR2 SYDVKM, per germline. Trimming cost V 5 bases and J 5 bases, with 12 bases left between them. The CDR3 covers 13 residues. The CDR3 region has the DNA TGTGCCAGCAGTGACCTTGGGGGGGAGACCCAGTACTTC. It encodes CASSDLGGETQYF.

The V and J genes are TRBV4-1 and TRBJ2-1; TRBD2 agrees at 7 bases. V dropped 0 bases and J dropped 0; count of bases not matched to a gene: 2. Looked up from germline, CDR1 is MGHRA and CDR2 is YSYEKL. This CDR3 comprises 16 residues. For the CDR3, the DNA is TGCGCCAGCAGCCAAGACGGCGGGAGCTCCTACAATGAGCAGTTCTTC. Residues: CASSQDGGSSYNEQFF.

This clone appeared a single time. The rearrangement links TRBV5-4 to TRBJ2-7; D possibly corresponds to TRBD2 (6 bases). The CDR3 consists of 14 residues. Per the germline V gene, CDR1 is SGHNT and CDR2 is YYREEE (reference sequence). Trimming shortened V by 4 bases and J by 5 bases, and 16 bases separated the two germline ends. CDR3 region: CASSGGVGLNEQYF. The CDR3 coding sequence is TGTGCCAGCAGCGGGGGTGTAGGACTAAACGAGCAGTACTTC.

V and J are TRBV28 and TRBJ1-1, with D maybe TRBD1 (6 bases). The germline V gene encodes CDR1 MDHEN and CDR2 SYDVKM. The CDR3 is 17 residues long. The V and J ends lost 6 bases and 1 base respectively, with 21 bases between them. CDR3 in amino acids: CASRPWGGRSGNTEAFF. CDR3 DNA: TGTGCCAGCAGGCCATGGGGGGGGCGCTCTGGGAACACTGAAGCTTTCTTT.

The chain recombines TRBV6-5 with TRBJ1-6, with D possibly matching TRBD1 (6 bases). Trimming stripped 2 bases from V and 4 bases from J, with 9 bases between. The CDR3 has 15 residues. Germline CDR1 reads MNHEY; CDR2 reads SVGAGI. The CDR3 protein is CASSYRQDYNSPLHF. The CDR3 DNA sequence: TGTGCCAGCAGTTACCGACAGGATTATAATTCACCCCTCCACTTT.

The chain carries TRBV7-6 and TRBJ1-5, with a weak D call TRBD1 (5 bases). The V and J ends lost 2 bases and 1 base respectively, with 12 bases between them. The CDR3 covers 16 residues. Per the germline V gene, CDR1 is SGHVS and CDR2 is FNYEAQ. The CDR3 reads CASSLLSGGSNQPQHF. The CDR3 nucleotides read TGTGCCAGCAGCTTATTATCGGGGGGAAGCAATCAGCCCCAGCATTTT.

The chain employs TRBV6-6 and TRBJ2-1; a weak D match, TRBD2 (6 bases). Trimming took 0 bases from V and 1 from J, leaving 10 bases between them. CDR1 and CDR2 (germline): MNHNY, SVGAGI (reference sequence). This CDR3 contains 16 residues. CDR3 sequence: CASSYSGGNSYNEQFF. CDR3 nucleotide sequence: TGTGCCAGCAGTTACTCAGGCGGGAATTCCTACAATGAGCAGTTCTTC.

The V call is TRBV5-1, the J call TRBJ2-1; TRBD2 might be the D (5 bases). Germline V lookup: CDR1 SGHRS, CDR2 YFSETQ. CDR3 length equals 16 residues. Trimming left V 4 bases short and J 6 bases short, with 20 bases between. The CDR3 sequence: CASSPEGSRVGNEQFF. In DNA, the CDR3 is TGCGCCAGCAGCCCGGAAGGGAGTAGGGTCGGCAATGAGCAGTTCTTC.